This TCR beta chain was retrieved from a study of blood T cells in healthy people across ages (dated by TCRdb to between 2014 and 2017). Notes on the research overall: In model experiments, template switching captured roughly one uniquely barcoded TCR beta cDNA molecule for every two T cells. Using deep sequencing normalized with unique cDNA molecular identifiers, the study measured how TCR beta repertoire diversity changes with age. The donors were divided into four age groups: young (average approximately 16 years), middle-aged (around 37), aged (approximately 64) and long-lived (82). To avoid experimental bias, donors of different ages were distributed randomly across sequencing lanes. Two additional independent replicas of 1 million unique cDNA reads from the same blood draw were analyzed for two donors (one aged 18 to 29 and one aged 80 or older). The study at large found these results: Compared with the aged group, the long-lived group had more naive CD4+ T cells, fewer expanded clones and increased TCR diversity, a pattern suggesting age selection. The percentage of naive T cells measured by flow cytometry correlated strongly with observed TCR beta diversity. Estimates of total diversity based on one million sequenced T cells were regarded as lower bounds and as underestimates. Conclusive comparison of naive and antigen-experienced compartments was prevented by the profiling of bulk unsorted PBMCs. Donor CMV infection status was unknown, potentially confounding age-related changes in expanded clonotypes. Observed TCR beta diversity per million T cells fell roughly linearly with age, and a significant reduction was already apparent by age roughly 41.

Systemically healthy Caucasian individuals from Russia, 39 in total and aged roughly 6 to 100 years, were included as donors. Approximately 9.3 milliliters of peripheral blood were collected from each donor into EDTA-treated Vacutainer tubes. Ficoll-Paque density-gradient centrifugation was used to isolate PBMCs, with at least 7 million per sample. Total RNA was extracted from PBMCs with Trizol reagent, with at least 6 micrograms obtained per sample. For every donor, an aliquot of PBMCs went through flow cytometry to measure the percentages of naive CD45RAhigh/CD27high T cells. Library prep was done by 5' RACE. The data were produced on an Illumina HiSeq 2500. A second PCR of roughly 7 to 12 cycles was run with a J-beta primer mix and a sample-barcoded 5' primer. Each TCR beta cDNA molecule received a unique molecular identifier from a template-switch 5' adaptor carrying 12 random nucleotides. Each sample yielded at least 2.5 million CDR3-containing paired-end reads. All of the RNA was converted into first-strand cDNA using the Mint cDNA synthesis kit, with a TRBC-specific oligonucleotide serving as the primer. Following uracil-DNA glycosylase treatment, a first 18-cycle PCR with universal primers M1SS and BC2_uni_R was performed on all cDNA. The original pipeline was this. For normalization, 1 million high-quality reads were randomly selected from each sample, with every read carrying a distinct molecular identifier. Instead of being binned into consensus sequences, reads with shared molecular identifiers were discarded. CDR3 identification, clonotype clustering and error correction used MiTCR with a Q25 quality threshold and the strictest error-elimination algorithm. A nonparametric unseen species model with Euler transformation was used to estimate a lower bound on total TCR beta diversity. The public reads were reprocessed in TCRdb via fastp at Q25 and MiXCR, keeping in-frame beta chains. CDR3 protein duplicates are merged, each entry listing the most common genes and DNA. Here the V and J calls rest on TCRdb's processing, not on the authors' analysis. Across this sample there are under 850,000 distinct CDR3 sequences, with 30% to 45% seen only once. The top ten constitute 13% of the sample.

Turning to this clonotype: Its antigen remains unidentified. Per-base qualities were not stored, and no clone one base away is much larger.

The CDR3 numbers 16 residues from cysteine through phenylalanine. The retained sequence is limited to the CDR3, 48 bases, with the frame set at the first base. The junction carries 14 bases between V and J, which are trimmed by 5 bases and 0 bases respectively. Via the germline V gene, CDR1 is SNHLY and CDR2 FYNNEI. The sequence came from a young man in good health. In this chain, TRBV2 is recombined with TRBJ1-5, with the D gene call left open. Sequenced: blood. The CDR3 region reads CASSLSAVNSNQPQHF. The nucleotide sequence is TGTGCCAGCAGTTTATCGGCAGTTAATAGCAATCAGCCCCAGCATTTT.